This TCR beta chain is from a study of T-cell memory formation after mild COVID-19. Turning to the study itself: TCR clusters were largely donor specific.

Researchers used 5'RACE with constant-segment primers to make TCR alpha and TCR beta cDNA libraries that carry sample barcodes and UMIs. TCRdb redid the calling of the 5' RACE reads with MiXCR, one entry per CDR3 protein. The sample yields about 430,000 distinct CDR3 sequences, 24% seen once. Study-wide results and limits: Among contracting clones, CD4+ were mainly CM/EM and CD8+ enriched in EMRA. While clones contracting from day 15 to 85 were balanced between CD4 and CD8, later expanders leaned CD4+.

There are a few counts of this clonotype. Its cognate antigen is unknown. In germline, CDR1 is KGHSH, CDR2 LQKENI. The J segment lost 2 bases and the V segment lost 5 bases, leaving 7 bases of the junction unmatched. The CDR3 length is 15 residues. This TCR was recovered from an adult woman who had mild COVID-19 (a few samples of this study predate the infection). Cell type and time point are not known. The V and J genes are TRBV18 and TRBJ1-2; 8 positions agree with TRBD1. Sample: PBMCs or a T cell subset sorted from them (not recorded which). As DNA, the CDR3 is TGTGCCAGCTCAACCGGACAGGGAACCAACTATGGCTACACCTTC. Translation: CASSTGQGTNYGYTF.